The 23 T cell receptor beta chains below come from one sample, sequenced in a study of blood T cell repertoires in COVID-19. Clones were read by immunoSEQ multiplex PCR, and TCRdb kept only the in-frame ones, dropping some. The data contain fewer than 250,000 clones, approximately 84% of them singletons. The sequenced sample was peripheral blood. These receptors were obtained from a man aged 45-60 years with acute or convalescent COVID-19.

The CDR3 DNA reads as TGTGCCAGCACCGGGACAGGGGGATTAGAGACCCAGTACTTC. This gives the protein CASTGTGGLETQYF. J is TRBJ2-5 and V is TRBV6-5; 11 bases map to TRBD1. The CDR3 length is 14 residues. CDR1 is MNHEY, CDR2 SVGAGI, per germline. J gave up 4 bases and V 7 bases, and 5 bases lay outside the gene matches.

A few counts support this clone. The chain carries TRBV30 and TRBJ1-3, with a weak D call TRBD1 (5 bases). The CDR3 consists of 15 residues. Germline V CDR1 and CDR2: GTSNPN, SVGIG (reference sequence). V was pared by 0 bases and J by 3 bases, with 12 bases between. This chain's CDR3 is CAWSVRGGGGNTIYF. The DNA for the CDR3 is TGTGCCTGGAGTGTTAGGGGAGGAGGTGGAAACACCATATATTTT.

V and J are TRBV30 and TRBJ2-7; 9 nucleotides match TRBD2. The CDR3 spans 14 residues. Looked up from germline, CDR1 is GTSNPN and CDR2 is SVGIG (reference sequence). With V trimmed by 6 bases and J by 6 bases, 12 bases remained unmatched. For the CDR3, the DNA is TGTGCCTGCCTCAAAGGGGGGACTAGCTCCGAGCAGTACTTC. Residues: CACLKGGTSSEQYF. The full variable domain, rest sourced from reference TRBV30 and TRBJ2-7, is SQTIHQWPATLVQPVGSPLSLECTVEGTSNPNLYWYRQAAGRGLQLLFYSVGIGQISSEVPQNLSASRPQDRQFILSSKKLLLSDSGFYLCACLKGGTSSEQYFGPGTRLTVT.

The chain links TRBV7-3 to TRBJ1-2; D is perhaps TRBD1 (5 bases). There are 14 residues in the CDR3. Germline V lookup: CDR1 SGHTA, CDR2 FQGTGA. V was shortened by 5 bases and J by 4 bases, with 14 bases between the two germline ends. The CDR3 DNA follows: TGTGCCAGCAGCCCAAACGGGGGAAGCTATGGCTACACCTTC. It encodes CASSPNGGSYGYTF.

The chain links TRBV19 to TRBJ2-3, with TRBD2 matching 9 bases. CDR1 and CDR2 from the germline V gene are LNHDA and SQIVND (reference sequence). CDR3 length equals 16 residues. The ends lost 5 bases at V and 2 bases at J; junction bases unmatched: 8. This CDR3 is CASSPVSGSPTDTQYF. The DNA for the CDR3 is TGTGCCAGTAGTCCCGTTAGCGGGAGTCCCACAGATACGCAGTATTTT.

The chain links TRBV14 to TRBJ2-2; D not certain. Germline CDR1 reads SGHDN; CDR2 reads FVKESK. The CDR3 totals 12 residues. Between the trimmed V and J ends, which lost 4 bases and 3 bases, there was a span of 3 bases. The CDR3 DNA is TGTGCCAGCAGCCCCGACACCGGGGAGCTGTTTTTT. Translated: CASSPDTGELFF.

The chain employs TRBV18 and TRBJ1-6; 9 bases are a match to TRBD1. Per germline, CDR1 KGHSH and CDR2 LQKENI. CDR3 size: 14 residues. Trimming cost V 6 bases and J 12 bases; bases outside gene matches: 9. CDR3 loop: CASSPGQGGRPLHF. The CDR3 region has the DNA TGTGCCAGCTCGCCGGGACAGGGTGGGAGACCCCTCCACTTT.

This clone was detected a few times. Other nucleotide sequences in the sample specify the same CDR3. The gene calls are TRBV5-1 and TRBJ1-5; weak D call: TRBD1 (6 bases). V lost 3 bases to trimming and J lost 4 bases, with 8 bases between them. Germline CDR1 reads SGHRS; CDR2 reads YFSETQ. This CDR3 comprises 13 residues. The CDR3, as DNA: TGCGCCAGCAGCTCCACAGGGAATCAGCCCCAGCATTTT. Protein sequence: CASSSTGNQPQHF.

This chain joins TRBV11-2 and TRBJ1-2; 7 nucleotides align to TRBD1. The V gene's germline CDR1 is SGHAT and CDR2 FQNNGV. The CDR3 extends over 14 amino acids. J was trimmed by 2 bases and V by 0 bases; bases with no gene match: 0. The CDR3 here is CASSLDRGNYGYTF. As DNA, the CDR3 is TGTGCCAGCAGCTTAGACAGGGGGAACTATGGCTACACCTTC.

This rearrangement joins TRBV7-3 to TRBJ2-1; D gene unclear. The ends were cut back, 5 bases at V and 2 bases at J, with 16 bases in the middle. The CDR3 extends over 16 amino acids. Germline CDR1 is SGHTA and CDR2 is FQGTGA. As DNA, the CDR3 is TGTGCCAGCAGCCTCGCACCCGATTCTACCTACAATGAGCAGTTCTTC. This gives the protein CASSLAPDSTYNEQFF. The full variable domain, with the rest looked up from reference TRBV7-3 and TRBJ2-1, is GAGVSQTPSNKVTEKGKYVELRCDPISGHTALYWYRQSLGQGPEFLIYFQGTGAADDSGLPNDRFFAVRPEGSVSTLKIQRTERGDSAVYLCASSLAPDSTYNEQFFGPGTRLTVL.

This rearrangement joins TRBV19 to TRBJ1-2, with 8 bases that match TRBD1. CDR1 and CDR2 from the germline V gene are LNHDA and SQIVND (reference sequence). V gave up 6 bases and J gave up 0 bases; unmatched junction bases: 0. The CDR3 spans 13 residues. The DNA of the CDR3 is TGTGCCAGTAGACAGGGGGCTAACTATGGCTACACCTTC. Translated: CASRQGANYGYTF.

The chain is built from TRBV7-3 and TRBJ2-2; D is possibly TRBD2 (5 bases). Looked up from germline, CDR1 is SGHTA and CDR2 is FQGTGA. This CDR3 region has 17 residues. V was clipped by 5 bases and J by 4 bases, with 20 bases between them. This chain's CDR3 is CASSDTGNRGVTGELFF. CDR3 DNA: TGTGCCAGCAGCGATACCGGAAATCGGGGAGTCACCGGGGAGCTGTTTTTT.

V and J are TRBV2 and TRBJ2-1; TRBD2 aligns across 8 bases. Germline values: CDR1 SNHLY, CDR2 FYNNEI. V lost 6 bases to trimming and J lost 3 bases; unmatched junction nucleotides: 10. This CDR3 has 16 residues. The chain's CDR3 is CASRSSAGGNYNEQFF. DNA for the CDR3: TGTGCCAGCAGGTCTTCGGCGGGGGGAAACTACAATGAGCAGTTCTTC.

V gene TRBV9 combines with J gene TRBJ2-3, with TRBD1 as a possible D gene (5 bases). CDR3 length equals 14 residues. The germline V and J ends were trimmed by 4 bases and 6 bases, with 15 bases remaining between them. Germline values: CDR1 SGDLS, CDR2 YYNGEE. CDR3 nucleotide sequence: TGTGCCAGCAGCACCCACAGGCCCCCCGATACGCAGTATTTT. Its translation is CASSTHRPPDTQYF.

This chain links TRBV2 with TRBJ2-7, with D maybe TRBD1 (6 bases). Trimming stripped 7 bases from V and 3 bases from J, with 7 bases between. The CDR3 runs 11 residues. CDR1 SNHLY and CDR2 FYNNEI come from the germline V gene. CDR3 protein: CASTRGYEQYF. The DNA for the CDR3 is TGTGCCAGCACCAGGGGCTACGAGCAGTACTTC.

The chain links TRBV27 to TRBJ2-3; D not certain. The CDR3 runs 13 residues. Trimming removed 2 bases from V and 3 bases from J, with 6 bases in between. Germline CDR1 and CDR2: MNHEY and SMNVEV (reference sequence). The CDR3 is CASSLAVTDTQYF. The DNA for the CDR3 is TGTGCCAGCAGTTTAGCGGTGACAGATACGCAGTATTTT.

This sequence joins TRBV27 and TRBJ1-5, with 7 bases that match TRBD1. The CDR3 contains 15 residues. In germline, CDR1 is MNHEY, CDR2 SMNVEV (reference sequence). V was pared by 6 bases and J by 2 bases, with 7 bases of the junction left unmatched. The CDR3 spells CASSFSGGGNQPQHF. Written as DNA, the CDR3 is TGTGCCAGCAGCTTTTCAGGGGGTGGCAATCAGCCCCAGCATTTT.

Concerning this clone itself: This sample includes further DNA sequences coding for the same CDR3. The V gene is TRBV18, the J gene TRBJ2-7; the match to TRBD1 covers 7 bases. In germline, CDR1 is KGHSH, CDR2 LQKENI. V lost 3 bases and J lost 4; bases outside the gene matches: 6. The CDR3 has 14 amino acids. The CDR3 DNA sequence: TGTGCCAGCTCACCCGGGACAGCAGCATACGAGCAGTACTTC. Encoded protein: CASSPGTAAYEQYF.

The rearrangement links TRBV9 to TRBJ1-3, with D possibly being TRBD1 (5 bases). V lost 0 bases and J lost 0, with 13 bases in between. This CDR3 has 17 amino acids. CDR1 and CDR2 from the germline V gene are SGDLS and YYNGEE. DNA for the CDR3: TGTGCCAGCAGCGTAGAGGAAGGCAGGGTCTCTGGAAACACCATATATTTT. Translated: CASSVEEGRVSGNTIYF.

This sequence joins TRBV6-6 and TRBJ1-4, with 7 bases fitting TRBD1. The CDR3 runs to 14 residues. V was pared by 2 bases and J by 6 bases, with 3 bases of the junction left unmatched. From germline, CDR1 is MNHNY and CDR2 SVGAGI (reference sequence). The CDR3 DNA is TGTGCCAGCAGTTACCTAGGGGGCGATGAAAAACTGTTTTTT. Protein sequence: CASSYLGGDEKLFF.

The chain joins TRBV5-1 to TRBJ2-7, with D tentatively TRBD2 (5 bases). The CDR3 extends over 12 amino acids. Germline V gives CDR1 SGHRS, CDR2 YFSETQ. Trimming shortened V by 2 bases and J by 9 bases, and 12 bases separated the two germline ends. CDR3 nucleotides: TGCGCCAGCAGCTTCGAGGGTGAAAGGCAGTACTTC. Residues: CASSFEGERQYF.

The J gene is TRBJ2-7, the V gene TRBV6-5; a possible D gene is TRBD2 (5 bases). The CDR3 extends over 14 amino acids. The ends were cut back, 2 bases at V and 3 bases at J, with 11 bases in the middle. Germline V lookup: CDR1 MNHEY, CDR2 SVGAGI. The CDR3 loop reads CASSYRVEGYEQYF. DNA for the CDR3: TGTGCCAGCAGTTACCGGGTTGAGGGCTACGAGCAGTACTTC.

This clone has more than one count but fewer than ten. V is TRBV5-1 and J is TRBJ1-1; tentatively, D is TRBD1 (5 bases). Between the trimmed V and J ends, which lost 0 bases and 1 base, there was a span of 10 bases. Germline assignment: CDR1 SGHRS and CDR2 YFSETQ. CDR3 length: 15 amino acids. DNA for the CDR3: TGCGCCAGCAGCTTGGCCGCAGACAGGAACACTGAAGCTTTCTTT. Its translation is CASSLAADRNTEAFF.